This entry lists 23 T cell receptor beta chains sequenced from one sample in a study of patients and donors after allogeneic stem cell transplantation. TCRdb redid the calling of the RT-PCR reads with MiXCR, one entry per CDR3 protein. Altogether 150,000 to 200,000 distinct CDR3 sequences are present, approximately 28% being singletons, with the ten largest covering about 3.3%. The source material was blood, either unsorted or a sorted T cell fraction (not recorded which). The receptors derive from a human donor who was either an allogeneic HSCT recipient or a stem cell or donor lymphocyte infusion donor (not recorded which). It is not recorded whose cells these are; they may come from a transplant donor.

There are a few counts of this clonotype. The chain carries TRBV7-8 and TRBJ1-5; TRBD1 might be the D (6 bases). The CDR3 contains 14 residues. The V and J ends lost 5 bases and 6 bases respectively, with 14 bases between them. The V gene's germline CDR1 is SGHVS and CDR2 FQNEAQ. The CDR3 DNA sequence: TGTGCCAGCAGCCCAGGGTCAGGGGCTCAGCCCCAGCATTTT. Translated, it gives CASSPGSGAQPQHF.

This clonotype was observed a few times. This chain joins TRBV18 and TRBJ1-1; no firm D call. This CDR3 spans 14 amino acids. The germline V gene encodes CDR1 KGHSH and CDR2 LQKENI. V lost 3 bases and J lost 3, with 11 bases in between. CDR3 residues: CASSPPNGDTEAFF. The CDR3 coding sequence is TGTGCCAGCTCACCGCCCAATGGGGACACTGAAGCTTTCTTT.

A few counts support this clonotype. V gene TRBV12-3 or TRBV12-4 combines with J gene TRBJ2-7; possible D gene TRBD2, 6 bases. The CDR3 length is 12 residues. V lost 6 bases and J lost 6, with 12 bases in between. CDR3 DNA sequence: TGTGCCAGCAGCGAGACTAGGGGCGAGCAGTACTTC. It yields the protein CASSETRGEQYF.

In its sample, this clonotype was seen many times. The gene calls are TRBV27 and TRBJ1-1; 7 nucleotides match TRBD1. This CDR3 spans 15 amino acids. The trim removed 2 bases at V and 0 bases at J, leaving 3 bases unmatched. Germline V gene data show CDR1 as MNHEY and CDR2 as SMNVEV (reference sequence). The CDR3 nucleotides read TGTGCCAGCAGTTTAGCCGGACAGGTGAACACTGAAGCTTTCTTT. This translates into CASSLAGQVNTEAFF.

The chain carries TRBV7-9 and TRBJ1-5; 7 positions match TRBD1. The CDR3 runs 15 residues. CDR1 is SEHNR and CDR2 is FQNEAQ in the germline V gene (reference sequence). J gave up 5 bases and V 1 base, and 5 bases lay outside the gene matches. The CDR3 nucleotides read TGTGCCAGCAGCTTAGGGACAGGCCATTATCAGCCCCAGCATTTT. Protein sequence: CASSLGTGHYQPQHF. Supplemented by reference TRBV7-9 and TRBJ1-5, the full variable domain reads DTGVSQNPRHKITKRGQNVTFRCDPISEHNRLYWYRQTLGQGPEFLTYFQNEAQLEKSRLLSDRFSAERPKGSFSTLEIQRTEQGDSAMYLCASSLGTGHYQPQHFGDGTRLSIL.

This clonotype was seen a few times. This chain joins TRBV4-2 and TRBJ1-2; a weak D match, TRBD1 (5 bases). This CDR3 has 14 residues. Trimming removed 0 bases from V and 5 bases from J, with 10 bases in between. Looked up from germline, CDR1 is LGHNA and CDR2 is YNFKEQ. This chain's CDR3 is CASSQEAQGYGYTF. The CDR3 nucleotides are TGTGCCAGCAGCCAAGAAGCTCAGGGATATGGCTACACCTTC.

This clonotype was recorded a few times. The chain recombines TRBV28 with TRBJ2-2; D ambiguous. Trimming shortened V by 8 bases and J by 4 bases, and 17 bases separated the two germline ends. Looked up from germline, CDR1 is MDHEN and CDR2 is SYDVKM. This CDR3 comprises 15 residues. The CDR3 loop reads CASSTGERSTGELFF. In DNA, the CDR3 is TGTGCCAGCTCGACGGGCGAACGAAGCACCGGGGAGCTGTTTTTT.

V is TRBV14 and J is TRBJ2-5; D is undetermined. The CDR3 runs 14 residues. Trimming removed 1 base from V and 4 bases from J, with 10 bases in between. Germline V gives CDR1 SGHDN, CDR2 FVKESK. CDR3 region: CASSQGNHGETQYF. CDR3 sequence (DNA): TGTGCCAGCAGCCAAGGTAACCACGGAGAGACCCAGTACTTC. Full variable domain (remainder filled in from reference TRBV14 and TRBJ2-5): EAGVTQFPSHSVIEKGQTVTLRCDPISGHDNLYWYRRVMGKEIKFLLHFVKESKQDESGMPNNRFLAERTGGTYSTLKVQPAELEDSGVYFCASSQGNHGETQYFGPGTRLLVL.

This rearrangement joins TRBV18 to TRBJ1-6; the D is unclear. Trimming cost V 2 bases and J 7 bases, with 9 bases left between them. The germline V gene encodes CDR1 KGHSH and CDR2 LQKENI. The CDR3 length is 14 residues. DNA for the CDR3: TGTGCCAGCTCACCAGGGGTGCGGAATTCACCCCTCCACTTT. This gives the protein CASSPGVRNSPLHF. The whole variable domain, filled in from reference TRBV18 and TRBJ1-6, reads NAGVMQNPRHLVRRRGQEARLRCSPMKGHSHVYWYRQLPEEGLKFMVYLQKENIIDESGMPKERFSAEFPKEGPSILRIQQVVRGDSAAYFCASSPGVRNSPLHFGNGTRLTVT.

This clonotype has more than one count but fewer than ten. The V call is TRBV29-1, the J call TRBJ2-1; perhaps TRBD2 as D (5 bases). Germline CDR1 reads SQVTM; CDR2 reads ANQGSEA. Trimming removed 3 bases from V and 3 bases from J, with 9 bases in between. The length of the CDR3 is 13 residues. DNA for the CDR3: TGCAGCGTTGACTCCGGGGACTACAATGAGCAGTTCTTC. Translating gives CSVDSGDYNEQFF.

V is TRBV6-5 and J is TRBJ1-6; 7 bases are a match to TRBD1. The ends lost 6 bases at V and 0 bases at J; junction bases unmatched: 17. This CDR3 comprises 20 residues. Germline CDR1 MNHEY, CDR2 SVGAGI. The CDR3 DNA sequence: TGTGCCAGCAGGTCGGACAGGTCCTGGATGGTGGGCTCCTATAATTCACCCCTCCACTTT. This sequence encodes CASRSDRSWMVGSYNSPLHF.

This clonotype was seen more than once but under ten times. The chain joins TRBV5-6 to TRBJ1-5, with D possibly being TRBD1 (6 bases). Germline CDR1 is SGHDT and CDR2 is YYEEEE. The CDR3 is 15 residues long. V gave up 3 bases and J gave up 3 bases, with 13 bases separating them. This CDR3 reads CASSSGRGNNQPQHF. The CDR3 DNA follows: TGTGCCAGCAGCTCCGGCAGGGGAAACAATCAGCCCCAGCATTTT.

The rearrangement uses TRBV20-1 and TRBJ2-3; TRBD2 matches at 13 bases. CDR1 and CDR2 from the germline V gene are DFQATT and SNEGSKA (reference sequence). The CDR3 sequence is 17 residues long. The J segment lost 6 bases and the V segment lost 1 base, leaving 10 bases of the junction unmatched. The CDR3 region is CSARGPPLAGGTDTQYF. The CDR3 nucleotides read TGCAGTGCTAGAGGCCCCCCACTAGCGGGAGGGACCGATACGCAGTATTTT.

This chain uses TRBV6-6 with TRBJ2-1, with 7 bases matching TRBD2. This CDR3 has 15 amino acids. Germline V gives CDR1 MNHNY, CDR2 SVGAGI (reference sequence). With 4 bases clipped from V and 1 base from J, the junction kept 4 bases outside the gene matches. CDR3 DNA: TGTGCCAGCAGTTGGGGGGGAGGGTCCTACAATGAGCAGTTCTTC. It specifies CASSWGGGSYNEQFF.

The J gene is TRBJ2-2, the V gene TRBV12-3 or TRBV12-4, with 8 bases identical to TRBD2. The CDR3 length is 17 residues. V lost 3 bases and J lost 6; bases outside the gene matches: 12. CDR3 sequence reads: CASSFRGSGRPSGELFF. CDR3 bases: TGTGCCAGCAGTTTCAGGGGAAGCGGGAGACCCTCCGGGGAGCTGTTTTTT.

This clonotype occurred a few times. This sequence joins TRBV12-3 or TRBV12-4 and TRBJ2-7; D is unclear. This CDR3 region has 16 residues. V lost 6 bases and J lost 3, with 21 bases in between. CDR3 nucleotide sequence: TGTGCCAGCAGCCTCCGGGTGGGAACGTCCCACTACGAGCAGTACTTC. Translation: CASSLRVGTSHYEQYF.

CDR3 in DNA: TGTGCCAGCAGCGTAGGAGGGGACACCTACTCCGCTAACTATGGCTACACCTTC. Protein: CASSVGGDTYSANYGYTF. The rearrangement joins TRBV9 to TRBJ1-2; a possible D gene is TRBD1 (6 bases). The germline V and J ends were trimmed by 0 bases and 0 bases, with 18 bases remaining between them. The CDR3 loop spans 18 amino acids. Per germline, CDR1 SGDLS and CDR2 YYNGEE.

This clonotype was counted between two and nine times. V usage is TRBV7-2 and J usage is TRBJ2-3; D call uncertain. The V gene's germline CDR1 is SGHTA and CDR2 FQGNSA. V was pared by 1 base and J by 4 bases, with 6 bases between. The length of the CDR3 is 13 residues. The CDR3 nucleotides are TGTGCCAGCAGCTTAGGTACCGCAGATACGCAGTATTTT. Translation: CASSLGTADTQYF.

The CDR3 loop is CASSSLGSGRAGGETQYF. DNA for the CDR3: TGTGCCAGCAGTTCCCTGGGTAGCGGGAGGGCGGGAGGAGAGACCCAGTACTTC. The gene calls are TRBV12-3 or TRBV12-4 and TRBJ2-5; TRBD2 agrees at 11 bases. This CDR3 is built from 18 residues. V shed 4 bases and J 4 bases; nucleotides not matched to a gene: 14.

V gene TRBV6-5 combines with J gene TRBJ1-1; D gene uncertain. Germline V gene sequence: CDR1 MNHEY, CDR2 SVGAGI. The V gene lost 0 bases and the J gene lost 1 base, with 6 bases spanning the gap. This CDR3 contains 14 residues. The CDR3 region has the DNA TGTGCCAGCAGTTACTCACAGAGGAACACTGAAGCTTTCTTT. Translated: CASSYSQRNTEAFF.

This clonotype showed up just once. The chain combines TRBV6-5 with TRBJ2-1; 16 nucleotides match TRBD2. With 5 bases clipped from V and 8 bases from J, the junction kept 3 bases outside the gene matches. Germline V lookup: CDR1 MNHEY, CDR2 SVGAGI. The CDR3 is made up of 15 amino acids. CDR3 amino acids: CASSRGTSGRDEQFF. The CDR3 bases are TGTGCCAGCAGTCGTGGGACTAGCGGGAGGGATGAGCAGTTCTTC.

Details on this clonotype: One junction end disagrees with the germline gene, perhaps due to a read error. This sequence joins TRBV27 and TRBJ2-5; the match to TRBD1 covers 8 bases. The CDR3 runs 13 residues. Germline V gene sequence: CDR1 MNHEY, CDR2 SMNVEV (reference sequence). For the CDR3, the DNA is TGTGCCAGCAGTTTATCATCGGCCAGGGGGCTCGACTTC. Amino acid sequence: CASSLSSARGLDF.

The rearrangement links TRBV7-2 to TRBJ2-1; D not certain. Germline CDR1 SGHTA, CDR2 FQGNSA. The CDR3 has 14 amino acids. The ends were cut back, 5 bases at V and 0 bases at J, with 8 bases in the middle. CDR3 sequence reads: CASSVSSSYNEQFF. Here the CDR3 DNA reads TGTGCCAGCAGCGTCAGTAGCTCCTACAATGAGCAGTTCTTC. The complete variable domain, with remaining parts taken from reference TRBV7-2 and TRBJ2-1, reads GAGVSQSPSNKVTEKGKDVELRCDPISGHTALYWYRQSLGQGLEFLIYFQGNSAPDKSGLPSDRFSAERTGGSVSTLTIQRTQQEDSAVYLCASSVSSSYNEQFFGPGTRLTVL.